Below, one TCR beta chain is given with its context. What it recognizes is unknown. Multiple V-beta primers and a C-beta primer amplified TCRB from RNA. Input was 0.45 to 0.5 ug total RNA, reverse-transcribed with a C-beta primer. MiXCR, applied by TCRdb to the multiplex PCR reads, yields one record per CDR3 protein. This table has 13,000 or so distinct CDR3 sequences, 65% to 70% appearing once. Deletions cut 1 base from V and 7 bases from J, with 4 bases between. There are 11 residues in the CDR3. This record comes from a study of tumor-infiltrating lymphocytes in glioblastoma multiforme. Broader study findings: Unequal TCR RNA per T cell might skew measured clone sizes. The T cells in this sample were not sorted into functional subsets.

The chain carries TRBV12-3 or TRBV12-4 and TRBJ1-1, with D unresolved. Sample: brain tumor tissue. The sequence was collected from a male donor with glioblastoma. In nucleotides, the CDR3 is TGTGCCAGCAGTTTAGAGAATGAAGCTTTCTTT. Protein product: CASSLENEAFF.